The 31 T cell receptor beta chains below come from one sample, sequenced in a study of stem cell transplantation in POMP-related autoinflammatory disease. Method: immunoSEQ multiplex PCR; TCRdb's copy keeps in-frame clones and lacks some. The repertoire has some 69,000 clones, approximately 91% of them found once; the top ten carry about 0.7%. The sample in question was CD4+ T cells from PBMCs, obtained after stem cell transplantation. The receptors come from a human patient with POMP-related autoinflammation and immune dysregulation (PRAID). A share of the T cells may be of graft donor origin.

The chain has TRBV15 and TRBJ1-5; 10 bases align to TRBD1. The CDR3 loop spans 16 amino acids. The V segment lost 1 base and the J segment 7 bases; nucleotides outside the gene matches: 7. Germline values: CDR1 LNHNV, CDR2 YYDKDF (reference sequence). CDR3 loop: CATSRGGGDRGQPQHF. The CDR3 DNA follows: TGTGCCACCAGCAGAGGAGGGGGGGACAGGGGACAGCCCCAGCATTTT.

The chain is built from TRBV7-9 and TRBJ2-1; 11 bases fit TRBD2. V trimming: 4 bases; J trimming: 10 bases; junction bases outside the gene matches: 9. From germline, CDR1 is SEHNR and CDR2 FQNEAQ (reference sequence). The CDR3 length is 15 residues. The CDR3 DNA is TGTGCCAGCAGCTGGTTAGCGGGAGGGCCATACGAGCAGTTCTTC. Protein product: CASSWLAGGPYEQFF. The full variable domain, its missing parts supplied by reference TRBV7-9 and TRBJ2-1, is DTGVSQNPRHKITKRGQNVTFRCDPISEHNRLYWYRQTLGQGPEFLTYFQNEAQLEKSRLLSDRFSAERPKGSFSTLEIQRTEQGDSAMYLCASSWLAGGPYEQFFGPGTRLTVL.

The rearrangement joins TRBV19 to TRBJ1-1, with 7 bases lining up with TRBD1. CDR3 size: 16 residues. V was clipped by 5 bases and J by 0 bases; unmatched bases: 9. Germline V gives CDR1 LNHDA, CDR2 SQIVND (reference sequence). The CDR3 spells CASSLSRTGMNTEAFF. As DNA, the CDR3 is TGTGCCAGTAGTCTCTCACGGACAGGAATGAACACTGAAGCTTTCTTT.

This chain connects TRBV7-9 to TRBJ2-3; possibly TRBD1 for D (6 bases). V was clipped by 1 base and J by 3 bases, with 14 bases between them. The CDR3 runs 16 residues. Germline loops: CDR1 SEHNR, CDR2 FQNEAQ (reference sequence). The CDR3 protein is CASSLEWGPGTDTQYF. The CDR3 DNA is TGTGCCAGCAGCTTAGAGTGGGGGCCCGGGACAGATACGCAGTATTTT.

The chain combines TRBV4-2 with TRBJ2-6; 8 bases line up with TRBD1. V dropped 3 bases and J dropped 0; count of bases not matched to a gene: 13. CDR1 and CDR2 from the germline V gene are LGHNA and YNFKEQ. The CDR3 sequence is 20 residues long. The DNA of the CDR3 is TGTGCCAGCAGCCACCCCGGGGTCCAGGGGGCCCTCTCTGGGGCCAACGTCCTGACTTTC. It codes for CASSHPGVQGALSGANVLTF.

The J gene is TRBJ1-3, the V gene TRBV15; D perhaps matches TRBD1 (5 bases). Germline V CDR1 and CDR2: LNHNV, YYDKDF (reference sequence). The CDR3 has 16 amino acids. V dropped 3 bases and J dropped 0 bases, with 12 bases sitting between them. CDR3 in DNA: TGTGCCACCAGCAGGGGGGACGCCAGCTCTGGAAACACCATATATTTT. Residues: CATSRGDASSGNTIYF. Variable domain in full (rest from reference TRBV15 and TRBJ1-3): DAMVIQNPRYQVTQFGKPVTLSCSQTLNHNVMYWYQQKSSQAPKLLFHYYDKDFNNEADTPDNFQSRRPNTSFCFLDIRSPGLGDTAMYLCATSRGDASSGNTIYFGEGSWLTVV.

This chain uses TRBV10-3 with TRBJ2-2; D not resolved. Trimming pared 8 bases from V and 3 bases from J, leaving 13 bases between. This CDR3 spans 14 amino acids. Germline V gene lookup returns CDR1 ENHRY and CDR2 SYGVKD. This chain's CDR3 is CAIQREAYTGELFF. In DNA form, the CDR3 reads TGTGCCATCCAAAGAGAAGCTTACACCGGGGAGCTGTTTTTT.

The J gene is TRBJ1-4, the V gene TRBV28; D is unclear. This CDR3 comprises 14 residues. Germline-derived CDR1 and CDR2 are MDHEN and SYDVKM. With 4 bases removed from V and 7 bases from J, the gap between germline ends came to 13 bases. CDR3 DNA: TGTGCCAGCAGTTCCCAGGACCGGATTGAAAAACTGTTTTTT. This codes for CASSSQDRIEKLFF.

The genes are TRBV6-1 and TRBJ2-3; D unresolved. V was trimmed by 0 bases and J by 6 bases, leaving 7 bases between them. The CDR3 is made up of 13 amino acids. The germline V gene encodes CDR1 MNHNS and CDR2 SASEGT. The CDR3, as DNA: TGTGCCAGCAGTGAAGCGTCGGTGGATACGCAGTATTTT. This translates into CASSEASVDTQYF.

For the CDR3, the DNA is TGCGCCAGCAGCCAAGTCGTACTAGCGGGGCAAGAGACCCAGTACTTC. Translated, it gives CASSQVVLAGQETQYF. The J gene is TRBJ2-5, the V gene TRBV4-1; 10 bases are a match to TRBD2. CDR3 length: 16 residues. CDR1 and CDR2 (germline): MGHRA, YSYEKL. J was trimmed by 2 bases and V by 1 base; bases with no gene match: 4.

V is TRBV6-6 and J is TRBJ1-3, with 7 bases aligning to TRBD1. This CDR3 is 15 amino acids long. The V gene end was trimmed by 2 bases and the J gene end by 2 bases; junction bases not matched to a gene: 3. Germline CDR1 reads MNHNY; CDR2 reads SVGAGI (reference sequence). The CDR3: CASSYTGVPGNTIYF. As DNA, the CDR3 is TGTGCCAGCAGTTACACAGGGGTCCCTGGAAACACCATATATTTT.

V is TRBV19 and J is TRBJ2-5, with 11 positions matching TRBD2. V gave up 6 bases and J gave up 4 bases; unmatched junction bases: 10. CDR3 length: 16 amino acids. The germline gives CDR1 LNHDA, CDR2 SQIVND (reference sequence). CDR3 residues: CASRSLLAGDGETQYF. CDR3 DNA: TGTGCCAGTAGGTCCCTACTAGCGGGGGATGGAGAGACCCAGTACTTC.

CDR3 bases: TGTGCCAGCAGCGGCTCCGGGACAGGGAACACCGGGGAGCTGTTTTTT. Translation: CASSGSGTGNTGELFF. The chain uses TRBV5-6 and TRBJ2-2, with 8 bases aligning to TRBD1. V was pared by 4 bases and J by 1 base, with 6 bases of the junction left unmatched. This CDR3 is built from 16 residues. Looked up from germline, CDR1 is SGHDT and CDR2 is YYEEEE. Full variable domain (missing parts from reference TRBV5-6 and TRBJ2-2): DAGVTQSPTHLIKTRGQQVTLRCSPKSGHDTVSWYQQALGQGPQFIFQYYEEEERQRGNFPDRFSGHQFPNYSSELNVNALLLGDSALYLCASSGSGTGNTGELFFGEGSRLTVL.

This chain links TRBV11-2 with TRBJ2-2, with D unclear. The germline V gene encodes CDR1 SGHAT and CDR2 FQNNGV. V lost 1 base and J 6 bases, leaving 3 bases between the germline ends. CDR3 length: 12 amino acids. In nucleotides, the CDR3 is TGTGCCAGCAGCTTAGGTCCCGGGGAGCTGTTTTTT. It is translated as CASSLGPGELFF.

This chain connects TRBV4-2 to TRBJ1-1; maybe TRBD1 (6 bases). CDR1 is LGHNA, CDR2 YNFKEQ, per germline. V lost 2 bases, J lost 5 bases, and 12 bases lay in between. This CDR3 has 14 residues. CDR3: CASSQPTGRTEAFF. In DNA form, the CDR3 reads TGTGCCAGCAGCCAACCGACAGGTAGGACTGAAGCTTTCTTT.

The rearrangement uses TRBV5-1 and TRBJ2-1, with D uncertain. Per germline, CDR1 SGHRS and CDR2 YFSETQ. The ends were cut back, 4 bases at V and 5 bases at J, with 10 bases in the middle. This CDR3 contains 13 residues. CDR3 DNA: TGCGCCAGCAGCCCGCGGTACGACAATGAGCAGTTCTTC. As protein: CASSPRYDNEQFF.

This chain links TRBV6-2 or TRBV6-3 with TRBJ2-2; a possible D gene is TRBD1 (6 bases). Germline CDR1 reads MNHEY; CDR2 reads SVGEGT. There are 14 residues in the CDR3. V was pared by 2 bases and J by 4 bases, with 8 bases between. The CDR3 spells CASSYNRATGELFF. In DNA form, the CDR3 reads TGTGCCAGCAGTTACAACAGGGCCACCGGGGAGCTGTTTTTT.

V and J are TRBV19 and TRBJ1-3; TRBD1 matches at 7 bases. J lost 0 bases, V lost 6 bases, and 5 bases had no gene match. The CDR3 length is 15 residues. CDR1 is LNHDA, CDR2 SQIVND, per germline (reference sequence). Written as DNA, the CDR3 is TGTGCCAGTAGAAGACCAGGGGGCTCTGGAAACACCATATATTTT. Protein sequence: CASRRPGGSGNTIYF. The variable domain in full, with the rest retrieved from reference TRBV19 and TRBJ1-3, is DGGITQSPKYLFRKEGQNVTLSCEQNLNHDAMYWYRQDPGQGLRLIYYSQIVNDFQKGDIAEGYSVSREKKESFPLTVTSAQKNPTAFYLCASRRPGGSGNTIYFGEGSWLTVV.

The chain carries TRBV2 and TRBJ1-1; possible D gene TRBD1, 6 bases. This CDR3 spans 16 amino acids. CDR1 and CDR2 from the germline V gene are SNHLY and FYNNEI. Trimming stripped 6 bases from V and 6 bases from J, with 23 bases between. The CDR3 bases are TGTGCCAGCAGGACCGGGGGGCCGCTGCGAGGGTCTGAAGCTTTCTTT. Protein product: CASRTGGPLRGSEAFF.

The V gene is TRBV18, the J gene TRBJ2-3, with a tentative D call TRBD1 (7 bases). The germline V and J ends were trimmed by 6 bases and 0 bases, with 19 bases remaining between them. The CDR3 is 17 residues long. Germline assignment: CDR1 KGHSH and CDR2 LQKENI. The CDR3 DNA follows: TGTGCCAGCTCTCTCCTCCTCAGGGGGGCGAGCACAGATACGCAGTATTTT. It translates to CASSLLLRGASTDTQYF.

This chain uses TRBV3-1 (or the pseudogene TRBV3-2) with TRBJ2-1; D is uncertain. Trimming removed 0 bases at V and 12 bases at J, with 12 bases between. This CDR3 is 13 amino acids long. Germline V lookup: CDR1 LGHDT, CDR2 YNNKEL (reference sequence). The CDR3 DNA reads TGTGCCAGCAGCCAAGATAATGGGCGCTTGCAGTTCTTC. Its protein is CASSQDNGRLQFF.

The chain employs TRBV5-6 and TRBJ1-1, with no clear D. The V end lost 4 bases, the J end lost 1 base, and 11 bases lay between the germline ends. CDR3 length equals 14 residues. Germline lookup yields CDR1 SGHDT and CDR2 YYEEEE. This chain's CDR3 is CASSRVDRNTEAFF. The DNA for the CDR3 is TGTGCCAGCAGCCGTGTGGATAGGAACACTGAAGCTTTCTTT.

The DNA of the CDR3 is TGTGCCAGCAGCCAAGATCTGGGGGGCCCCTCCTATAATTCACCCCTCCACTTT. Its protein is CASSQDLGGPSYNSPLHF. J is TRBJ1-6 and V is TRBV3-1 (or the pseudogene TRBV3-2); D perhaps matches TRBD1 (6 bases). V lost 0 bases to trimming and J lost 0 bases, with 12 bases between them. This CDR3 has 18 residues. Looked up from germline, CDR1 is LGHDT and CDR2 is YNNKEL (reference sequence).

This clone occurred once. V gene TRBV10-3 combines with J gene TRBJ2-7; no firm D call. The CDR3 runs 12 residues. Germline CDR1 ENHRY, CDR2 SYGVKD. V shed 2 bases and J shed 3 bases, with 5 bases lying between them. CDR3 nucleotides: TGTGCCATCAGTGAGCAGCTCTACGAGCAGTACTTC. Translated, it gives CAISEQLYEQYF.

The chain couples TRBV6-5 to TRBJ1-5; D not certain. The CDR3 covers 13 residues. Trimming removed 3 bases at V and 12 bases at J, with 15 bases between. Germline loops: CDR1 MNHEY, CDR2 SVGAGI. The DNA for the CDR3 is TGTGCCAGCAGTTATGAGGCAGGCCGGGGCCAGCATTTT. It is translated as CASSYEAGRGQHF.

The chain carries TRBV24-1 and TRBJ2-2, with D possibly matching TRBD2 (5 bases). The length of the CDR3 is 11 residues. Germline V gene sequence: CDR1 KGHDR, CDR2 SFDVKD. V dropped 7 bases and J dropped 7 bases, with 6 bases sitting between them. The CDR3 loop is CATSAGGELFF. The CDR3 region has the DNA TGTGCCACCAGCGCGGGCGGGGAGCTGTTTTTT.

This rearrangement joins TRBV9 to TRBJ2-7, with 11 bases aligning to TRBD2. The CDR3 is 14 amino acids. From germline, CDR1 is SGDLS and CDR2 YYNGEE. With 4 bases clipped from V and 3 bases from J, the junction kept 3 bases outside the gene matches. CDR3 sequence: CASSPGLAGYEQYF. Here the CDR3 DNA reads TGTGCCAGCAGCCCCGGACTAGCGGGCTACGAGCAGTACTTC.

The chain combines TRBV28 with TRBJ1-3, with D tentatively TRBD1 (5 bases). CDR1 MDHEN and CDR2 SYDVKM come from the germline V gene. This CDR3 spans 15 amino acids. The germline V and J ends were trimmed by 6 bases and 2 bases, with 14 bases remaining between them. The CDR3 here is CASSPGGETGNTIYF. The CDR3 coding sequence is TGTGCCAGCAGCCCCGGAGGGGAAACTGGAAACACCATATATTTT.

This clone came up once. The chain links TRBV7-9 to TRBJ2-7; D assignment may be TRBD1 or TRBD2 (5 bases each). The CDR3 extends over 15 amino acids. In germline, CDR1 is SEHNR, CDR2 FQNEAQ (reference sequence). V lost 1 base to trimming and J lost 2 bases, with 12 bases between them. CDR3 in amino acids: CASSLVGVGAYEQYF. The CDR3 DNA follows: TGTGCCAGCAGCTTAGTCGGTGTGGGGGCCTACGAGCAGTACTTC.

The chain carries TRBV7-9 and TRBJ1-3; D unclear. The CDR3 is 15 residues long. Trimming stripped 3 bases from V and 2 bases from J, with 11 bases between. The germline V gene has CDR1 SEHNR and CDR2 FQNEAQ (reference sequence). The CDR3 loop reads CASSFGGLPGNTIYF. The CDR3 bases are TGTGCCAGCAGCTTCGGAGGGCTCCCTGGAAACACCATATATTTT.

This chain's CDR3 is CASRPNSGYQPQHF. The CDR3 coding sequence is TGTGCCAGCAGGCCCAACTCAGGCTATCAGCCCCAGCATTTT. This rearrangement joins TRBV6-5 to TRBJ1-5; D is unclear. This CDR3 is built from 14 residues. CDR1 is MNHEY, CDR2 SVGAGI, per germline. Trimming removed 6 bases from V and 5 bases from J, with 14 bases in between.